The clone carrying this T cell receptor beta chain turned up a few times. Its antigen is not identified. TCRdb reprocessed the 5' RACE reads via MiXCR and lists one record per CDR3 protein. This table holds approximately 490,000 distinct CDR3 sequences, 20% found once. This specimen comes from a study of T-cell memory formation after mild COVID-19. Study-level findings and limits: The authors did not confirm SARS-CoV-2 specificity of second-wave clones peaking day 37. Pre-infection memory carried some responding clones, suggesting that cross-reactive memory joined. For contracting clones, CD4+ ones sat mainly in CM and EM, CD8+ in EMRA.

The length of the CDR3 is 15 residues. V was shortened by 3 bases and J by 8 bases, with 19 bases between the two germline ends. Germline assignment: CDR1 MNHEY and CDR2 SVGAGI. Sequenced: PBMCs or a T cell subset sorted from them (not recorded which). This chain connects TRBV6-5 to TRBJ1-2, with D tentatively TRBD1 (5 bases). This receptor was identified in an adult woman who had mild COVID-19 (a few samples of this study predate the infection). Cell type and time point are not known. The chain's CDR3 is CASSYSGRRESGYTF. The CDR3 nucleotides are TGTGCCAGCAGTTATTCGGGGCGCAGGGAGTCCGGCTACACCTTC.